What follows are 17 T cell receptor beta chains derived from one specimen sequenced in a study of blood T cells in healthy people across ages. A second PCR, run for about 7 to 11 cycles, used a sample-barcoded 5' primer plus a J-beta primer mix. TCRdb passed the 5' RACE reads through MiXCR, listing each CDR3 protein once. The sample lists some 1.1 million distinct CDR3 sequences; roughly two fifths were seen once. What was sequenced was blood. These receptor sequences come from a man aged 18 to 30 in good health.

The chain carries TRBV20-1 and TRBJ2-3; either TRBD1 or TRBD2 may fit D (5 bases each). V lost 6 bases to trimming and J lost 11 bases, with 21 bases between them. This CDR3 has 13 amino acids. Germline lookup yields CDR1 DFQATT and CDR2 SNEGSKA (reference sequence). The CDR3 DNA sequence: TGCAGTGCCAAGTCCCGGGACCCTTGGGAGCAGTATTTT. It codes for CSAKSRDPWEQYF.

Turning to this clonotype: A junction boundary mismatches the germline segment, possibly from a read error. The chain uses TRBV27 and TRBJ1-1; D is perhaps TRBD1 (5 bases). The CDR3 is 15 residues long. Germline V gives CDR1 MNHEY, CDR2 SMNVEV (reference sequence). In DNA form, the CDR3 reads TGTGCCAGCAATTTACGGGGGGTAATGAACACTGAAGCTTTCTTT. Amino acids: CASNLRGVMNTEAFF.

The V call is TRBV20-1, the J call TRBJ2-6, with TRBD2 as a possible D gene (5 bases). CDR1 DFQATT and CDR2 SNEGSKA come from the germline V gene (reference sequence). The CDR3 spans 13 residues. The ends were cut back, 3 bases at V and 7 bases at J, with 10 bases in the middle. This chain's CDR3 is CSARASSANVLTF. CDR3 DNA: TGCAGTGCTAGGGCTAGCTCTGCCAACGTCCTGACTTTC.

A few counts support this clonotype. The V call is TRBV5-6, the J call TRBJ2-7, with D perhaps TRBD2 (6 bases). Germline loops: CDR1 SGHDT, CDR2 YYEEEE. The CDR3 length is 16 residues. V gave up 2 bases and J gave up 2 bases, with 17 bases separating them. This CDR3 reads CASSFDVWRGPYEQYF. DNA for the CDR3: TGTGCCAGCAGCTTTGACGTCTGGCGGGGACCCTACGAGCAGTACTTC.

The rearrangement uses TRBV28 and TRBJ1-4; unclear D gene. The V gene lost 4 bases and the J gene lost 10 bases, with 13 bases spanning the gap. Germline V gives CDR1 MDHEN, CDR2 SYDVKM. The CDR3 has 13 residues. This CDR3 reads CASSSHEPGKLFF. As DNA, the CDR3 is TGTGCCAGCAGTTCCCACGAACCGGGAAAACTGTTTTTT. Drawing the rest from reference TRBV28 and TRBJ1-4, the complete variable domain is DVKVTQSSRYLVKRTGEKVFLECVQDMDHENMFWYRQDPGLGLRLIYFSYDVKMKEKGDIPEGYSVSREKKERFSLILESASTNQTSMYLCASSSHEPGKLFFGSGTQLSVL.

The genes are TRBV13 and TRBJ1-6, with D perhaps matching TRBD1 (5 bases). Germline assignment: CDR1 PRHDT and CDR2 FYEKMQ (reference sequence). This CDR3 has 16 amino acids. Trimming removed 5 bases from V and 3 bases from J, with 14 bases in between. The CDR3 coding sequence is TGTGCCAGCAGCCCCGGGACCGCAAACTATAATTCACCCCTCCACTTT. Translation: CASSPGTANYNSPLHF.

This clonotype was recorded a few times. The chain couples TRBV6-6 to TRBJ2-7, with D perhaps assigned TRBD1 or TRBD2 (6 bases each). CDR1 and CDR2 from the germline V gene are MNHNY and SVGAGI (reference sequence). This CDR3 is built from 15 residues. The V end was cut by 2 bases, the J end by 1 base, with 12 bases between. CDR3 coding DNA: TGTGCCAGCAGTTACGGGGGGCCCCAATCCTACGAGCAGTACTTC. Translating gives CASSYGGPQSYEQYF.

About this clonotype itself: Being one base from a much bigger clone, this may be a read error. The chain carries TRBV6-6 and TRBJ1-1, with D uncertain. The CDR3 contains 11 residues. Germline V gene lookup returns CDR1 MNHNY and CDR2 SVGAGI (reference sequence). CDR3 region: CASSYDTKAFF. CDR3 coding DNA: TGTGCCAGCAGTTACGACACTAAAGCTTTCTTT.

On this clonotype itself: One junction end disagrees with the germline gene, perhaps due to a read error. This chain uses TRBV9 with TRBJ1-5; D is unresolved. In germline, CDR1 is SGDLS, CDR2 YYNGEE. The CDR3 has 12 amino acids. CDR3 DNA sequence: TGTGCCAGCAGCCTTAGCAAACAGCCCCAGCATTTT. Translation gives CASSLSKQPQHF.

The J gene is TRBJ1-2, the V gene TRBV20-1; D perhaps matches TRBD1 (6 bases). Germline V gene lookup returns CDR1 DFQATT and CDR2 SNEGSKA (reference sequence). The V end was cut by 1 base, the J end by 5 bases, with 17 bases between. The CDR3 is made up of 15 amino acids. In nucleotides, the CDR3 is TGCAGTGCTAGAGGTCCCGCAGGGGTGGGATATGGCTACACCTTC. Protein sequence: CSARGPAGVGYGYTF.

Comments on this clonotype: One junction end disagrees with the germline gene, perhaps due to a read error. This chain links TRBV25-1 with TRBJ1-4; D call uncertain. The CDR3 has 13 amino acids. CDR1 and CDR2 (germline): MGHDK, SYGVNS. The CDR3 DNA reads as TGTGCCAACAGTGAAGATATTGGGGAAAAACTGTTTTTT. Translated: CANSEDIGEKLFF.

This clonotype was counted between two and nine times. The CDR3 sequence is CASSDAGSNQPQHF. The CDR3 nucleotides are TGTGCCAGCAGCGACGCAGGGAGTAATCAGCCCCAGCATTTT. The chain employs TRBV7-9 and TRBJ1-5, with D perhaps TRBD1 (5 bases). The CDR3 covers 14 residues. V was trimmed by 5 bases and J by 4 bases, leaving 12 bases between them. Germline CDR1 is SEHNR and CDR2 is FQNEAQ (reference sequence).

This clonotype was picked up a small number of times. A read error may account for a junction end that differs from germline. The chain's CDR3 is CASSKGLAGNEQFF. CDR3 nucleotide sequence: TGTGCTAGCAGCAAGGGACTAGCGGGGAACGAGCAGTTCTTC. The chain recombines TRBV7-7 with TRBJ2-1; 13 bases are a match to TRBD2. CDR3 size: 14 residues. The germline V gene has CDR1 SSHAT and CDR2 FNYEAQ (reference sequence).

The chain joins TRBV20-1 to TRBJ1-5; TRBD1 aligns across 9 bases. From germline, CDR1 is DFQATT and CDR2 SNEGSKA (reference sequence). V dropped 5 bases and J dropped 7; count of bases not matched to a gene: 3. This CDR3 has 12 amino acids. The CDR3 protein is CSAGTGLQPQHF. The CDR3 DNA is TGCAGTGCTGGGACAGGGTTACAGCCCCAGCATTTT.

The chain employs TRBV27 and TRBJ2-1, with D tentatively TRBD1 (6 bases). The CDR3 has 15 amino acids. Germline loops: CDR1 MNHEY, CDR2 SMNVEV (reference sequence). Trimming stripped 4 bases from V and 6 bases from J, with 16 bases between. CDR3 in DNA: TGTGCCAGCAGTTCCGGGACAAGTGGTCGCAATGAGCAGTTCTTC. Translating it yields CASSSGTSGRNEQFF.

In its sample, this clonotype was seen a few times. The J gene is TRBJ1-6, the V gene TRBV12-3 or TRBV12-4; 7 bases are a match to TRBD1. Trimming cost V 4 bases and J 7 bases; bases outside gene matches: 7. The CDR3 extends over 15 amino acids. The CDR3 coding sequence is TGTGCCAGCAGTTCCAACGGACAGGAGAATTCACCCCTCCACTTT. The encoded protein is CASSSNGQENSPLHF.

The table lists this clonotype with a few counts. In DNA, the CDR3 is TGTGCCAGCAGTGAGCTCAGGGACGATGGCTACACCTTC. It specifies CASSELRDDGYTF. The chain recombines TRBV2 with TRBJ1-2; tentatively, D is TRBD1 (5 bases). Looked up from germline, CDR1 is SNHLY and CDR2 is FYNNEI. Trimming pared 3 bases from V and 6 bases from J, leaving 11 bases between. The CDR3 extends over 13 amino acids.